The clone carrying this TCR beta chain was recorded many times. These data are taken from a study of T cells after yellow fever vaccination. The ends were cut back, 1 base at V and 2 bases at J, with 3 bases in the middle. Germline-derived CDR1 and CDR2 are KGHDR and SFDVKD. CDR3 length: 13 residues. TCRdb processed the 5' RACE reads anew with MiXCR; each CDR3 protein has one entry. This sample has about 53,000 distinct CDR3 sequences; more than 5.5% occur once, and the top ten carry around 38%. The clonotype was recovered from a man aged 18-30 years who received the YFV17D yellow fever vaccine. Source: CD8+ T cells sorted from PBMCs, taken on the day of the first yellow fever vaccination. The chain uses TRBV24-1 and TRBJ2-3; D gene uncertain. CDR3 coding DNA: TGTGCCACCAGTGATTTAGTCACAGATACGCAGTATTTT. As protein: CATSDLVTDTQYF.